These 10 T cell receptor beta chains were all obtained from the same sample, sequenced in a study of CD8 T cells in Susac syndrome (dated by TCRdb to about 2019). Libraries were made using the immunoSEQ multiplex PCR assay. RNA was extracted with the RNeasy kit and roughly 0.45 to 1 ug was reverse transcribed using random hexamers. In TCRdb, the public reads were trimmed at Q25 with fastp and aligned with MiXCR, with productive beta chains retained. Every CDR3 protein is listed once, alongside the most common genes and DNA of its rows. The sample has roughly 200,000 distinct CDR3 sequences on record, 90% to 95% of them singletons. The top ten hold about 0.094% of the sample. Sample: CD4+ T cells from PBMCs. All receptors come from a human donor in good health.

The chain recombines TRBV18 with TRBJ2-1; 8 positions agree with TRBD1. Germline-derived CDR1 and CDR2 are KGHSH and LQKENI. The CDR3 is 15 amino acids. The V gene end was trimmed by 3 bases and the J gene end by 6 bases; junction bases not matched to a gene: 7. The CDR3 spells CASSPRRDRINEQFF. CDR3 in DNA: TGTGCCAGCTCACCGCGCCGGGACAGGATCAATGAGCAGTTCTTC.

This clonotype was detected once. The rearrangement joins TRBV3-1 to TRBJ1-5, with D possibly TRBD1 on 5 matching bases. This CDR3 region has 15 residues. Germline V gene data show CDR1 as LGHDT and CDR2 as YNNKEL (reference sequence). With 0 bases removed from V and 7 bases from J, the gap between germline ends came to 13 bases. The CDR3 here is CASSQDLRGSQPQHF. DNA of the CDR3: TGTGCCAGCAGCCAAGATCTGAGGGGTAGCCAGCCCCAGCATTTT.

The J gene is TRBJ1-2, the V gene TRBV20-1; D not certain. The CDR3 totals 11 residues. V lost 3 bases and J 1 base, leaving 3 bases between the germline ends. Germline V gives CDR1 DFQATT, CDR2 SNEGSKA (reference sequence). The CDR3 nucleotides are TGCAGTGCTAGCAGTAACTATGGCTACACCTTC. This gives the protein CSASSNYGYTF.

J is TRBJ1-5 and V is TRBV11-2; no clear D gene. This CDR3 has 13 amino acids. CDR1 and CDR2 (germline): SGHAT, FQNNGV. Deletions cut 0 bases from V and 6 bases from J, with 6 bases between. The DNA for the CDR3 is TGTGCCAGCAGCTTAGATCTTAGTCAGCCCCAGCATTTT. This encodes CASSLDLSQPQHF.

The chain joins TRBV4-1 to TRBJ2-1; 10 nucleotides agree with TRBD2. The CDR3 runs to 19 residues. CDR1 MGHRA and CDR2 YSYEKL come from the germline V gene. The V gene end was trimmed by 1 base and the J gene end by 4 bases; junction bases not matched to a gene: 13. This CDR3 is CASSQGGVSGRKTYNEQFF. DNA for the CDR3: TGCGCCAGCAGCCAAGGGGGGGTTAGCGGGAGGAAGACATACAATGAGCAGTTCTTC.

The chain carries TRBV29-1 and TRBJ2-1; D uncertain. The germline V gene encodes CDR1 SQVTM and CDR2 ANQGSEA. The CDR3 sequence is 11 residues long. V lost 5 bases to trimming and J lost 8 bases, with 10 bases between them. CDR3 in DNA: TGCAGCGTTTCTTGGACGGATGAGCAGTTCTTC. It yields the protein CSVSWTDEQFF.

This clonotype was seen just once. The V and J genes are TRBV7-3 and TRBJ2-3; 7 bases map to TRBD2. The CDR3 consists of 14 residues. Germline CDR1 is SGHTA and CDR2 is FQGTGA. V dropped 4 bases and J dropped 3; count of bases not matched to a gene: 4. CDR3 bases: TGTGCCAGCAGCTCGAGGACTAGTACAGATACGCAGTATTTT. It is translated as CASSSRTSTDTQYF.

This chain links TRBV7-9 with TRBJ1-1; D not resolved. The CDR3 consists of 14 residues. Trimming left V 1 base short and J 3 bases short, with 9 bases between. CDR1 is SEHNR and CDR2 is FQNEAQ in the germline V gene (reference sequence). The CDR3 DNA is TGTGCCAGCAGCTTAGGTTTGAGTCACACTGAAGCTTTCTTT. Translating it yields CASSLGLSHTEAFF.

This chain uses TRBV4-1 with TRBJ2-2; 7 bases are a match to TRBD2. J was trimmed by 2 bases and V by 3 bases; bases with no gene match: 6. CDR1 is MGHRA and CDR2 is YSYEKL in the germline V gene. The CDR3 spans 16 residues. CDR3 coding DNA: TGCGCCAGCAGCCATCAAGGGGAGGGAAACACCGGGGAGCTGTTTTTT. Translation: CASSHQGEGNTGELFF.

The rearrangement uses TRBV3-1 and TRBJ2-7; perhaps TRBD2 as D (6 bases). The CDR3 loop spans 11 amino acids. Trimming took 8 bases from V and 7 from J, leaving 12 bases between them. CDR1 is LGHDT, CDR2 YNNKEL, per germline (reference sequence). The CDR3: CASGGVDEQYF. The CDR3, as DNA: TGTGCCAGCGGCGGGGTGGATGAGCAGTACTTC.